This is a list of T cell receptor beta chains from one sample in a study of spatial heterogeneity in lung cancer. TCRdb recomputed calls from the 5' RACE reads with MiXCR, one row per CDR3 protein. Among 45,000 to 50,000 distinct CDR3 sequences listed, around 11% were seen once. The sample here was PBMCs, taken at follow-up. These receptors came from a male donor with early-stage non-small cell lung cancer. CDR3s include the opening cysteine and the closing phenylalanine or tryptophan. A D gene is named only where the DNA matches it firmly. A clone size is listed for some rows: how often the clone was seen (once, few, many), or a class if it is expanded.

v_gene,j_gene,abundance,d_gene,CDR3nt,CDR3aa
TRBV4-2,TRBJ2-1,many,NA,TGTGCCAGCAGCCACGGGACTCCAGGCAATGAGCAGTTCTTC,CASSHGTPGNEQFF
TRBV6-1,TRBJ1-6,few,NA,TGTGCCAGCAGGGCGGAGAAGCTGTGGAATTCACCCCTCCACTTT,CASRAEKLWNSPLHF
TRBV5-5,TRBJ1-5,NA,NA,TGTGCCAGCAGCTTGGAACCTTATCAGCCCCAGCATTTT,CASSLEPYQPQHF
TRBV27,TRBJ2-1,NA,TRBD2,TGTGCCAGCAGTTCGGGACTAGCGGGGGGTCTCTCCTACAATGAGCAGTTCTTC,CASSSGLAGGLSYNEQFF
TRBV2,TRBJ2-1,NA,NA,TGTACCAGCAGTCGGGATTGGGATGAGCAGTTCTTC,CTSSRDWDEQFF
TRBV10-3,TRBJ2-2,few,TRBD1,TGTGCCATCAGTGGAGACAGGGAAGAGGAGCTGTTTTTT,CAISGDREEELFF
TRBV6-4,TRBJ1-1,NA,NA,TGTGCCAGCAGTGACCCCTCAGGGTCAGCTTTCTTT,CASSDPSGSAFF
TRBV13,TRBJ1-1,NA,NA,TGTGCCAGCAGCTCGGGACGGCTGAACACTGAAGCTTTCTTT,CASSSGRLNTEAFF
TRBV18,TRBJ2-5,NA,NA,TGTGCCAGCTCGCGCGGACAACAAGAGACCCAGTACTTC,CASSRGQQETQYF
TRBV6-5,TRBJ1-2,many,NA,TGTGCCAGCAGTTACTCGTTGTCTCCTAACTATGGCTACACCTTC,CASSYSLSPNYGYTF
TRBV7-2,TRBJ2-7,many,TRBD2,TGTGCCACCACGACTAGCGGTCCGGGCGAGCAGTACTTC,CATTTSGPGEQYF
TRBV7-2,TRBJ1-1,few,TRBD1,TGTGCCAGCAGCCAGGGGACAGTGAACACTGAAGCTTTCTTT,CASSQGTVNTEAFF
TRBV7-8,TRBJ1-5,once,NA,TGTGCCAGCAGCTTAGCTACTGGGACCTATCAGCCCCAGCATTTT,CASSLATGTYQPQHF
TRBV7-6,TRBJ2-7,many,TRBD2,TGTGCCAGCACCCCCGGGGGGAGCTCCTACGAGCAGTACTTC,CASTPGGSSYEQYF
TRBV28,TRBJ2-7,many,NA,TGTGCCAGCAGTTTTTATGTGGGGGCGGGCGAGCAGTACTTC,CASSFYVGAGEQYF
TRBV24-1,TRBJ2-2,few,NA,TGTGCCACCGGATCAGAGAACACCGGGGAGCTGTTTTTT,CATGSENTGELFF
TRBV5-5,TRBJ2-1,many,NA,TGTGCCAGCAGCTTGGCAGGGCTCACCTACAATGAGCAGTTCTTC,CASSLAGLTYNEQFF
TRBV7-9,TRBJ1-2,many,NA,TGTGCCAGCAGCTTGGCGGAGAACGAAGGCTACACCTTC,CASSLAENEGYTF
TRBV7-9,TRBJ1-2,few,NA,TGTGCCAGCAGCCAACCAGGGAGCCGTGGCTACACCTTC,CASSQPGSRGYTF
TRBV7-3,TRBJ2-2,NA,NA,TGTGCCAGCAGCCCCAACACCGGGGAGCTGTTTTTT,CASSPNTGELFF
TRBV7-9,TRBJ2-3,many,TRBD2,TGTGCCAGCAACCCTAGCGGATTCACAGATACGCAGTATTTT,CASNPSGFTDTQYF
TRBV23-1,TRBJ2-7,many,NA,TGCGCCAGCAGTCAGCGGGGACAGTGTAGCTCCTACGAGCAGTACTTC,CASSQRGQCSSYEQYF
TRBV12-3/TRBV12-4,TRBJ1-5,NA,NA,TGTGCCAGCAGTTTACACCCTTATAGCAATCAGCCCCAGCATTTT,CASSLHPYSNQPQHF
TRBV6-6,TRBJ1-1,few,NA,TGTGCCAGCAGGGCCCCGAACTGGGCGACTGAAGCTTTCTTT,CASRAPNWATEAFF
TRBV7-3,TRBJ1-6,many,TRBD1,TGTGCCAGCAGCCCCAACAGGGGGAGGGATTCACCCCTCCACTTT,CASSPNRGRDSPLHF
TRBV3-1,TRBJ2-7,few,TRBD1,TGTGCCAGCAGCCATTACCAGGGGGCCAGCTCCTACGAGCAGTACTTC,CASSHYQGASSYEQYF
TRBV29-1,TRBJ2-1,few,NA,TGCAGCGTTGCACTAGCCGGCAATGAGCAGTTCTTC,CSVALAGNEQFF
TRBV4-3,TRBJ2-5,many,NA,TGCGCCAGCAGCCAGTGGGTACAGGACGGAGAGACCCAGTACTTC,CASSQWVQDGETQYF
TRBV21-1,TRBJ2-3,many,NA,TGTGCCAGCAGCAAAGTAAAGGAAGTACTTAGCACAGATACGCAGTATTTT,CASSKVKEVLSTDTQYF
TRBV7-9,TRBJ2-5,NA,TRBD2,TGTGCCAGCAGCTTAGATTTTTCGGCTAGCGGGTACCAAGAGACCCAGTACTTC,CASSLDFSASGYQETQYF
TRBV28,TRBJ2-7,many,NA,TGTGCCAGCAGTTTAGCAGGGACTGCTCTCCGCGAGCAGTACTTC,CASSLAGTALREQYF
TRBV2,TRBJ2-3,many,NA,TGTGCCAGCAGTGAAGCTCGACAGGGAGGGGCAGATACGCAGTATTTT,CASSEARQGGADTQYF
TRBV7-2,TRBJ2-1,many,NA,TGTGCCAGCAGCTTGGCCTACAATGAGCAGTTCTTC,CASSLAYNEQFF
TRBV10-3,TRBJ2-7,NA,TRBD1,TGTGCCATCAGTGGGGGACAGCCCCCCCACGAGCAGTACTTC,CAISGGQPPHEQYF
TRBV29-1,TRBJ1-4,many,NA,TGCAGCGTGGGGGGGCCAACTAATGAAAAACTGTTTTTT,CSVGGPTNEKLFF
TRBV20-1,TRBJ2-2,NA,TRBD2,TGCAGTGCTAGATGGGCTAGCGGGAGATGGACCGGGGAGCTGTTTTTT,CSARWASGRWTGELFF
TRBV9,TRBJ2-7,few,NA,TGTGCCAGCAGCGGCGGGCAGGGGAGACACGAGCAGTACTTC,CASSGGQGRHEQYF
TRBV10-3,TRBJ2-7,NA,NA,TGTGCCATCAGTGGCTCGCCCGTTGCCTCCTACGAGCAGTACTTC,CAISGSPVASYEQYF
TRBV7-2,TRBJ2-7,NA,TRBD2,TGTGCCAGCAGCTTAAGGACTAGCGGGAGTTCCGAGCAGTACTTC,CASSLRTSGSSEQYF
TRBV6-2/TRBV6-3,TRBJ2-2,few,NA,TGTGCCAGCGATCGCCCGAAGGGGGCGAACACCGGGGAGCTGTTTTTT,CASDRPKGANTGELFF
TRBV7-2,TRBJ1-3,few,NA,TGTGCCAGCAGCTTGGGGTCTGGAAACACCATATATTTT,CASSLGSGNTIYF
TRBV18,TRBJ2-7,many,NA,TGTGCCAGCTCAATGGGAGATTACGAGCAGTACTTC,CASSMGDYEQYF
TRBV6-5,TRBJ2-1,NA,NA,TGTGCCAGCAGCCGCGGGACGGACGGGAGACAAGAGTTCTTC,CASSRGTDGRQEFF
TRBV29-1,TRBJ1-1,NA,TRBD1,TGCAGCGCCGCCTTCACAGGGGACACTGAAGCTTTCTTT,CSAAFTGDTEAFF
TRBV27,TRBJ2-7,NA,NA,TGTGCCAGCAGCTTCGGTTTTAACTACGAGCAGTACTTC,CASSFGFNYEQYF
TRBV11-1,TRBJ2-2,NA,NA,TGTGCCAGCAGCTTAGGGGCGCTGACGAACACCGGGGAGCTGTTTTTT,CASSLGALTNTGELFF
TRBV4-3,TRBJ1-2,NA,NA,TGCGCCAGCAGCCAAGACGGGGCGGGGGCCCGCTATGGCTACACCTTC,CASSQDGAGARYGYTF
TRBV20-1,TRBJ2-7,many,TRBD1,TGCAGTGCTTGGACAGGGAGCTCCTACGAGCAGTACTTC,CSAWTGSSYEQYF